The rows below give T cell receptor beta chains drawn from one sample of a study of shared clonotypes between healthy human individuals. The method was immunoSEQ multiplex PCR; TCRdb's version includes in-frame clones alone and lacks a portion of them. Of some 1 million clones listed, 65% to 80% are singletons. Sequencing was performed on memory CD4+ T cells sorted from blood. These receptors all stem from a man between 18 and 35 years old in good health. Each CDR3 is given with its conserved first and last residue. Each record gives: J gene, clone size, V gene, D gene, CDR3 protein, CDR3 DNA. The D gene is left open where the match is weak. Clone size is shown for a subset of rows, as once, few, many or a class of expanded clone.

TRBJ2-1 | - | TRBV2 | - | CASSVLASPFF | TGTGCCAGCAGTGTGCTGGCGAGCCCGTTCTTC
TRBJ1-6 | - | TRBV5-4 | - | CASSLKSSSYNSPLHF | TGTGCCAGCAGCTTGAAGTCGAGCTCCTATAATTCACCCCTCCACTTT
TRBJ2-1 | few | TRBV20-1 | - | CSARNDEQFF | TGCAGTGCTAGAAACGATGAGCAGTTCTTC
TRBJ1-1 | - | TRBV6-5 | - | CASSYVGPTEAFF | TGTGCCAGCAGTTACGTCGGTCCCACTGAAGCTTTCTTT
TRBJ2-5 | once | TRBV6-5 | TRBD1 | CASSSRGRGETQYF | TGTGCCAGCAGTTCCAGGGGGCGCGGGGAGACCCAGTACTTC
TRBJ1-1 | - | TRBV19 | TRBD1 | CASSIAFGTGNTEAFF | TGTGCCAGTAGTATAGCTTTTGGGACAGGGAACACTGAAGCTTTCTTT
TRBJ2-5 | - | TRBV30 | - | CAWTRGQETQYF | TGTGCCTGGACAAGGGGGCAAGAGACCCAGTACTTC
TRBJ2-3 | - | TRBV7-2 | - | CASSLDRKDTQYF | TGTGCCAGCAGCTTAGATAGGAAAGATACGCAGTATTTT
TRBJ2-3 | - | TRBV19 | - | CASSMRPDTQYF | TGTGCCAGTAGTATGAGGCCAGATACGCAGTATTTT
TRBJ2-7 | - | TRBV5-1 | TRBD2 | CASSLNAGGHYEQYF | TGCGCCAGCAGCTTGAATGCGGGAGGACATTACGAGCAGTACTTC
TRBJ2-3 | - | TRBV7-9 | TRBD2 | CASSLTGLAGDTQYF | TGTGCCAGCAGCTTAACGGGACTAGCGGGAGACACGCAGTATTTT
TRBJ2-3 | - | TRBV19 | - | CASSIRWLADTQYF | TGTGCCAGTAGTATCCGTTGGCTGGCGGATACGCAGTATTTT
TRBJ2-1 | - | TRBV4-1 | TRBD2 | CASSQRPGLASNEQFF | TGCGCCAGCAGCCAAAGACCGGGACTAGCGTCGAATGAGCAGTTCTTC
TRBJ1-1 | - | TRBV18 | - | CASSPGPLGRTEAFF | TGTGCCAGCTCACCTGGACCTCTAGGCAGGACTGAAGCTTTCTTT
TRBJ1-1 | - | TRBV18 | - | CASSRATLMNTEAFF | TGTGCCAGCTCACGGGCGACACTAATGAACACTGAAGCTTTCTTT
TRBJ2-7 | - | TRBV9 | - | CASSVDTGNYEQYF | TGTGCCAGCAGCGTAGATACAGGGAATTACGAGCAGTACTTC
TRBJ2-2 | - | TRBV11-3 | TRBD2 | CATSVGLALGELFF | TGTGCCACCTCAGTGGGACTAGCTCTCGGGGAGCTGTTTTTT
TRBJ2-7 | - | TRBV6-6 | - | CASTRGPTYEQYF | TGTGCCAGCACCAGGGGACCCACCTACGAGCAGTACTTC
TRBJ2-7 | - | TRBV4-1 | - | CASSQTSLSGYEQYF | TGCGCCAGCAGCCAAACTAGTTTATCGGGTTACGAGCAGTACTTC
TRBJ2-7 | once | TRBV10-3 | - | CAIGKTGQSSYEQYF | TGTGCCATCGGAAAGACAGGCCAGAGCTCCTACGAGCAGTACTTC
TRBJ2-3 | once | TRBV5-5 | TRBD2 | CASSPGTSGGTDTQYF | TGTGCCAGCAGCCCCGGGACTAGCGGGGGGACAGATACGCAGTATTTT
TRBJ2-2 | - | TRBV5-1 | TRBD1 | CASKPGQGNTGELFF | TGCGCCAGCAAGCCGGGACAGGGGAACACCGGGGAGCTGTTTTTT
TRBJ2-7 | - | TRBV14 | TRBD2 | CASSQDPRTSGAYEQYF | TGTGCCAGCAGCCAAGACCCCCGGACTAGCGGGGCCTACGAGCAGTACTTC
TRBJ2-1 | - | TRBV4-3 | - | CASSQESGNEQFF | TGCGCCAGCAGCCAAGAATCTGGCAATGAGCAGTTCTTC
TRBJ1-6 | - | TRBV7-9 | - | CASSLAGQGNSPLHF | TGTGCCAGCAGCTTAGCGGGGCAGGGGAACTCACCCCTCCACTTT
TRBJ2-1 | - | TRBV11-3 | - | CASSLEGTYDNEQFF | TGTGCCAGCAGCTTAGAAGGGACATATGACAATGAGCAGTTCTTC
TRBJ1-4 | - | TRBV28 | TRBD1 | CASSLPGQFNEKLFF | TGTGCCAGCAGCCTCCCGGGACAGTTTAATGAAAAACTGTTTTTT
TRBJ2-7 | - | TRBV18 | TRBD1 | CASSPLWDSDYEQYF | TGTGCCAGCTCTCCCTTGTGGGACAGCGACTACGAGCAGTACTTC
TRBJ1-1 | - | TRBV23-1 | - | CASPTGGLMNTEAFF | TGCGCCAGCCCGACAGGAGGGTTAATGAACACTGAAGCTTTCTTT
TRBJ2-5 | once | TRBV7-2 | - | CASKEAGASRTQYF | TGTGCCAGCAAAGAAGCAGGGGCATCTAGGACCCAGTACTTC
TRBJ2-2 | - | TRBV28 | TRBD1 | CASIGTGNTGELFF | TGTGCCAGCATCGGGACAGGGAACACCGGGGAGCTGTTTTTT
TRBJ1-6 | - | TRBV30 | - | CAWSGGANSPLHF | TGTGCCTGGTCGGGTGGTGCTAATTCACCCCTCCACTTT
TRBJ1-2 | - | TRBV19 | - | CASTDSGPLRGGYTF | TGTGCCAGTACCGACTCTGGACCTTTGAGGGGTGGCTACACCTTC
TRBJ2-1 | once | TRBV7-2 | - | CASSLQAEQFF | TGTGCCAGCAGCTTACAAGCTGAGCAGTTCTTC
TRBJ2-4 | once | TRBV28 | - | CASSFRNIQYF | TGTGCCAGCAGTTTCCGAAACATTCAGTACTTC
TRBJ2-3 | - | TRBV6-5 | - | CASTASADTQYF | TGTGCCAGCACTGCGAGCGCAGATACGCAGTATTTT
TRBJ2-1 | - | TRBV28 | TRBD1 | CASSFLGQGGYNEQFF | TGTGCCAGCAGTTTTCTTGGACAGGGAGGCTACAATGAGCAGTTCTTC
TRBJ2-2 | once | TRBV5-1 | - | CASSYGANTGELFF | TGCGCCAGCAGCTACGGGGCAAACACCGGGGAGCTGTTTTTT
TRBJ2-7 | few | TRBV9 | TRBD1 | CASSDWTGHEQYF | TGTGCCAGCAGCGACTGGACAGGACACGAGCAGTACTTC
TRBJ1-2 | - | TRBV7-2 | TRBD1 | CASSSRGRRGYGYTF | TGTGCCAGCAGCTCCAGGGGGCGGAGGGGCTATGGCTACACCTTC
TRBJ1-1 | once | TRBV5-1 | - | CASSLATNTEAFF | TGCGCCAGCAGCTTGGCCACGAACACTGAAGCTTTCTTT
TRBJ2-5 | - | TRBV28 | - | CASSLATGEKYF | TGTGCCAGCAGTTTGGCCACGGGGGAAAAGTACTTC
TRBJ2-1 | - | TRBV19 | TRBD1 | CASRDSGTNEQFF | TGTGCCAGCCGGGACAGTGGCACCAATGAGCAGTTCTTC
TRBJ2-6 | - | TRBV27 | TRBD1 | CASSTTGRGANVLTF | TGTGCCAGCAGTACGACAGGGCGAGGGGCCAACGTCCTGACTTTC
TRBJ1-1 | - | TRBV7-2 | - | CASSLGGGRSTEAFF | TGTGCCAGCAGCTTAGGCGGGGGGCGGAGCACTGAAGCTTTCTTT